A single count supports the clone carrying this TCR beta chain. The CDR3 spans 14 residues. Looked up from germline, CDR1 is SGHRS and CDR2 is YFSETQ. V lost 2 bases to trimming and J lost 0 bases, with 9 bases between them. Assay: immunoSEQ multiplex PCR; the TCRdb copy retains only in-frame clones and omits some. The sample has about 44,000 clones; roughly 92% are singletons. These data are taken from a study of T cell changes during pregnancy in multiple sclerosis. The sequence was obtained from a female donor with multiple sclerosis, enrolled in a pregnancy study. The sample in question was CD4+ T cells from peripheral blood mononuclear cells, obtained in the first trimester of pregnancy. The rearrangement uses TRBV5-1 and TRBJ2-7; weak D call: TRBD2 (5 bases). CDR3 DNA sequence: TGCGCCAGCAGCTTACTTCGGGGCTCCTACGAGCAGTACTTC. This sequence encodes CASSLLRGSYEQYF.